This T cell receptor beta chain was sequenced for a study of response to subunit inactivated influenza vaccine. The germline V gene has CDR1 KGHSH and CDR2 LQKENI. The V gene lost 2 bases and the J gene lost 1 base, with 17 bases spanning the gap. The CDR3 sequence is 18 residues long. Each CDR3 protein is one row after TCRdb ran MiXCR on the RT-PCR reads. The table lists some 800,000 distinct CDR3 sequences, 20% to 25% of them singletons. As concerns this clonotype: The antigen is unknown.

Study-wide results and caveats: T cells newly recruited by each seasonal influenza vaccination are few, the authors suggested.

This sequence originates from a man aged 50-59 years who received an inactivated influenza vaccine. This sample comprised PBMCs from blood, obtained about 5 days after vaccination. The genes are TRBV18 and TRBJ2-2; tentative D call: TRBD1 (5 bases). The CDR3 reads CASSPTRPRTGNTGELFF. DNA of the CDR3: TGTGCCAGCTCACCAACAAGGCCGCGAACAGGGAACACCGGGGAGCTGTTTTTT.